This T cell receptor beta chain was captured in a study of blood T cells in healthy people across ages. Trimming took 5 bases from V and 3 from J; bases not matched to a gene: 3. Per the germline V gene, CDR1 is LNHNV and CDR2 is YYDKDF (reference sequence). This CDR3 is 15 amino acids long. Primers used in a second PCR of roughly 7 to 12 cycles were a sample-barcoded 5' primer and a J-beta primer mix. One entry per CDR3 protein, called by TCRdb with MiXCR from the 5' RACE reads. Of 700,000 to 1,000,000 distinct CDR3 sequences in the sample, 44% were seen once. The chain carries TRBV15 and TRBJ2-2; 10 bases line up with TRBD2. Sequencing was done on a sample of blood. This receptor was obtained from a man in his sixties in good health. The CDR3 nucleotides are TGTGCCACCAGCGCTCTAGCGGGGGACACCGGGGAGCTGTTTTTT. This translates into CATSALAGDTGELFF.